The next 25 T cell receptor beta chains were all read from a single sample in a study of OX40 agonist ivuxolimab in advanced cancers. Produced via immunoSEQ multiplex PCR; TCRdb's table is partial and in-frame only. The table has roughly 73,000 clones, about four fifths seen once. The specimen comprised CD4+ or CD8+ T cells sorted from blood, sampled in a trial of the OX40 agonist ivuxolimab. The receptors originated from an adult with an advanced solid tumor such as melanoma, head and neck, liver or kidney cancer.

The rearrangement links TRBV18 to TRBJ1-1, with D perhaps TRBD1 (5 bases). The CDR3 extends over 16 amino acids. Between the trimmed V and J ends, which lost 5 bases and 0 bases, there was a span of 16 bases. Germline loops: CDR1 KGHSH, CDR2 LQKENI. For the CDR3, the DNA is TGTGCCAGCTCATCAAGCACAGGCTATGTGAACACTGAAGCTTTCTTT. It encodes CASSSSTGYVNTEAFF.

The rearrangement uses TRBV5-6 and TRBJ1-2, with D unclear. The CDR3 length is 12 residues. CDR1 is SGHDT, CDR2 YYEEEE, per germline. The germline V and J ends were trimmed by 4 bases and 5 bases, with 9 bases remaining between them. The CDR3 loop reads CASSLDTYGYTF. As DNA, the CDR3 is TGTGCCAGCAGCCTCGACACTTATGGCTACACCTTC.

The chain employs TRBV9 and TRBJ2-1; 10 positions match TRBD2. This CDR3 has 15 amino acids. The germline gives CDR1 SGDLS, CDR2 YYNGEE. V lost 0 bases, J lost 10 bases, and 7 bases stayed unmatched. CDR3 sequence (DNA): TGTGCCAGCAGCGTAGGCCTAGCGGGAGTAAGGGAGCAGTTCTTC. This translates into CASSVGLAGVREQFF.

The CDR3 DNA reads as TGTGCCAGCAGTATGAGCGGGAGGGCCCTGGAGCAGTACTTC. Protein product: CASSMSGRALEQYF. The chain joins TRBV28 to TRBJ2-7; TRBD2 agrees at 10 bases. The V gene end was trimmed by 5 bases and the J gene end by 7 bases; junction bases not matched to a gene: 8. This CDR3 comprises 14 residues. Germline V gene lookup returns CDR1 MDHEN and CDR2 SYDVKM.

CDR3 bases: TGTGCCAGCAGCTTAATCTCCTACGAGCAGTACTTC. Protein sequence: CASSLISYEQYF. The chain uses TRBV7-2 and TRBJ2-7; D unresolved. The V gene's germline CDR1 is SGHTA and CDR2 FQGNSA. The germline V and J ends were trimmed by 2 bases and 0 bases, with 2 bases remaining between them. CDR3 size: 12 residues. The variable domain in full, with the rest retrieved from reference TRBV7-2 and TRBJ2-7, is GAGVSQSPSNKVTEKGKDVELRCDPISGHTALYWYRQSLGQGLEFLIYFQGNSAPDKSGLPSDRFSAERTGGSVSTLTIQRTQQEDSAVYLCASSLISYEQYFGPGTRLTVT.

The chain carries TRBV6-1 and TRBJ2-4; TRBD1 or TRBD2 may be the D gene (5 bases each). The CDR3 totals 12 residues. Between the trimmed V and J ends, which lost 3 bases and 5 bases, there was a span of 5 bases. Germline V gives CDR1 MNHNS, CDR2 SASEGT. The CDR3 sequence: CASSEGQNIQYF. The CDR3 DNA sequence: TGTGCCAGCAGTGAGGGACAAAACATTCAGTACTTC.

About this clone itself: This sample also contains other DNA sequences that code for the same CDR3. The chain employs TRBV2 and TRBJ1-2; the D gene is possibly TRBD1 (6 bases). Germline V gives CDR1 SNHLY, CDR2 FYNNEI. The CDR3 has 13 amino acids. V was trimmed by 3 bases and J by 4 bases, leaving 9 bases between them. The CDR3 DNA is TGTGCCAGCAGTGAGGCCAGGGGCTATGGCTACACCTTC. Its translation is CASSEARGYGYTF.

The chain uses TRBV5-4 and TRBJ2-1; 12 positions match TRBD1. V gave up 10 bases and J gave up 8 bases; unmatched junction bases: 10. CDR1 and CDR2 (germline): SGHNT, YYREEE (reference sequence). The CDR3 has 14 amino acids. Here the CDR3 DNA reads TGTGCCGCAAGCCGGGACAGGGGGCGAGATGAGCAGTTCTTC. Encoded protein: CAASRDRGRDEQFF. Complete variable domain (other parts from reference TRBV5-4 and TRBJ2-1): ETGVTQSPTHLIKTRGQQVTLRCSSQSGHNTVSWYQQALGQGPQFIFQYYREEENGRGNFPPRFSGLQFPNYSSELNVNALELDDSALYLCAASRDRGRDEQFFGPGTRLTVL.

This clone appeared a single time. The chain employs TRBV28 and TRBJ2-2; D may be TRBD2 (6 bases). Deletions cut 11 bases from V and 2 bases from J, with 15 bases between. Germline lookup yields CDR1 MDHEN and CDR2 SYDVKM. The CDR3 contains 14 residues. CDR3 sequence (DNA): TGTGCCCTCTCCGGGGGTCTTAACACCGGGGAGCTGTTTTTT. It yields the protein CALSGGLNTGELFF.

This clone has a handful of counts. The chain recombines TRBV7-3 with TRBJ2-2; TRBD1 is a possible D gene (5 bases). The CDR3 totals 15 residues. Germline V gene sequence: CDR1 SGHTA, CDR2 FQGTGA. V was pared by 6 bases and J by 7 bases, with 18 bases between. The CDR3 spells CASSSSTEYVGELFF. CDR3 bases: TGTGCCAGCAGTTCCTCGACAGAATATGTCGGGGAGCTGTTTTTT.

This rearrangement joins TRBV4-3 to TRBJ2-3, with 7 bases lining up with TRBD2. The CDR3 runs to 15 residues. J lost 5 bases, V lost 0 bases, and 5 bases had no gene match. The germline V gene encodes CDR1 LGHNA and CDR2 YSLEER. The CDR3 sequence is CASSQEIAGGDTQYF. Here the CDR3 DNA reads TGCGCCAGCAGCCAAGAGATAGCGGGTGGAGATACGCAGTATTTT.

The sample holds a few counts of this clone. The chain joins TRBV2 to TRBJ2-1; a weak D match, TRBD2 (5 bases). The CDR3 has 13 residues. V was cut by 6 bases and J by 9 bases, with 15 bases left in between. From germline, CDR1 is SNHLY and CDR2 FYNNEI. In nucleotides, the CDR3 is TGTGCCAGCAGAGATACTAGTTCGGGTGAGCAGTTCTTC. This translates into CASRDTSSGEQFF.

CDR3 coding DNA: TGCGCCAGCAGCTTGGACCCTGGGGATCCATACGAGCAGTACTTC. This codes for CASSLDPGDPYEQYF. The rearrangement uses TRBV5-1 and TRBJ2-7; unclear D gene. The CDR3 is 15 amino acids. Germline values: CDR1 SGHRS, CDR2 YFSETQ. V lost 0 bases and J 4 bases, leaving 14 bases between the germline ends.

The chain carries TRBV6-5 and TRBJ1-2; possibly TRBD1 for D (5 bases). V was cut by 7 bases and J by 8 bases, with 14 bases left in between. Germline CDR1 and CDR2: MNHEY and SVGAGI. The CDR3 sequence is 12 residues long. CDR3 sequence (DNA): TGTGCCAGCACCAGGGAGTCGTACGGCTACACCTTC. Protein product: CASTRESYGYTF.

The genes are TRBV4-3 and TRBJ2-1, with 7 bases that match TRBD1. The V gene end was trimmed by 0 bases and the J gene end by 0 bases; junction bases not matched to a gene: 2. The CDR3 is 16 residues long. Germline lookup yields CDR1 LGHNA and CDR2 YSLEER. The CDR3 reads CASSQDRGYSYNEQFF. CDR3 in DNA: TGCGCCAGCAGCCAAGACAGGGGGTACTCCTACAATGAGCAGTTCTTC.

The chain has TRBV18 and TRBJ2-2; maybe TRBD1 (6 bases). Trimming stripped 3 bases from V and 4 bases from J, with 18 bases between. Per the germline V gene, CDR1 is KGHSH and CDR2 is LQKENI. This CDR3 is built from 17 residues. The CDR3 reads CASSPGQQAPGTGELFF. CDR3 sequence (DNA): TGTGCCAGCTCACCGGGACAACAGGCCCCGGGCACCGGGGAGCTGTTTTTT.

V is TRBV18 and J is TRBJ2-2; D remains ambiguous. With 2 bases removed from V and 3 bases from J, the gap between germline ends came to 1 base. The CDR3 spans 12 residues. Per germline, CDR1 KGHSH and CDR2 LQKENI. The CDR3 DNA sequence: TGTGCCAGCTCACCAGACACCGGGGAGCTGTTTTTT. Its protein product is CASSPDTGELFF.

The rearrangement uses TRBV5-1 and TRBJ2-1, with TRBD2 matching 8 bases. Germline V gives CDR1 SGHRS, CDR2 YFSETQ. After removal of 2 bases from V and 2 bases from J, the junction contained 6 bases not matched to a gene. The CDR3 has 16 amino acids. CDR3 amino acids: CASSFTSGVTYNEQFF. The CDR3 nucleotides are TGCGCCAGCAGCTTTACTAGCGGAGTCACCTACAATGAGCAGTTCTTC. The variable domain in full, completed from reference TRBV5-1 and TRBJ2-1, reads KAGVTQTPRYLIKTRGQQVTLSCSPISGHRSVSWYQQTPGQGLQFLFEYFSETQRNKGNFPGRFSGRQFSNSRSEMNVSTLELGDSALYLCASSFTSGVTYNEQFFGPGTRLTVL.

A few counts support this clone. The chain carries TRBV18 and TRBJ2-3, with D unresolved. CDR1 KGHSH and CDR2 LQKENI come from the germline V gene. The CDR3 has 13 residues. V was cut by 0 bases and J by 3 bases, with 4 bases left in between. The CDR3 reads CASSPPVTDTQYF. The CDR3 coding sequence is TGTGCCAGCTCACCACCGGTTACAGATACGCAGTATTTT. Complete variable domain (other parts from reference TRBV18 and TRBJ2-3): NAGVMQNPRHLVRRRGQEARLRCSPMKGHSHVYWYRQLPEEGLKFMVYLQKENIIDESGMPKERFSAEFPKEGPSILRIQQVVRGDSAAYFCASSPPVTDTQYFGPGTRLTVL.

This clone was counted once. This sequence joins TRBV28 and TRBJ2-5; D remains unclear. The CDR3 extends over 16 amino acids. V lost 5 bases and J lost 5, with 21 bases in between. Per the germline V gene, CDR1 is MDHEN and CDR2 is SYDVKM. CDR3 in DNA: TGTGCCAGCAGTCCGACTCTGGGCAGTCCTACCGAGACCCAGTACTTC. Protein product: CASSPTLGSPTETQYF.

This clone was recorded only once. This chain links TRBV7-3 with TRBJ2-1; D is unresolved. This CDR3 comprises 13 residues. V dropped 4 bases and J dropped 10 bases, with 14 bases sitting between them. The germline CDR1 and CDR2 sequences are SGHTA and FQGTGA. The CDR3 is CASSSPRGGEQFF. As DNA, the CDR3 is TGTGCCAGCAGCTCCCCGCGTGGTGGGGAGCAGTTCTTC.

This clone was seen a handful of times. This chain joins TRBV11-2 and TRBJ1-5, with D possibly TRBD1 on 5 matching bases. CDR3 length equals 14 residues. The V end lost 3 bases, the J end lost 3 bases, and 9 bases lay between the germline ends. Per germline, CDR1 SGHAT and CDR2 FQNNGV. DNA for the CDR3: TGTGCCAGCAGCTTCGGGGGATCCAATCAGCCCCAGCATTTT. Translated, it gives CASSFGGSNQPQHF.

The V gene is TRBV27, the J gene TRBJ2-3, with D unresolved. The CDR3 is 13 amino acids. Trimming took off 3 bases at V and 2 bases at J, with 6 bases between the two ends. Germline V gene sequence: CDR1 MNHEY, CDR2 SMNVEV (reference sequence). The CDR3 reads CASSFFSTDTQYF. Here the CDR3 DNA reads TGTGCCAGCAGTTTTTTCTCCACAGATACGCAGTATTTT.

V usage is TRBV6-1 and J usage is TRBJ1-3; D is unresolved. Germline CDR1 reads MNHNS; CDR2 reads SASEGT. V was cut by 8 bases and J by 5 bases, with 7 bases left in between. This CDR3 has 11 residues. The chain's CDR3 is CASGIRNTIYF. The DNA of the CDR3 is TGTGCCAGCGGCATAAGAAACACCATATATTTT.

This chain joins TRBV4-1 and TRBJ2-7; D is unclear. The germline CDR1 and CDR2 sequences are MGHRA and YSYEKL. CDR3 size: 13 residues. V dropped 3 bases and J dropped 6 bases, with 12 bases sitting between them. The chain's CDR3 is CASSHEKMAEQYF. CDR3 DNA sequence: TGCGCCAGCAGCCACGAAAAAATGGCCGAGCAGTACTTC.